This TCR beta chain was sequenced in a study of cytomegalovirus exposure and HLA in healthy donors. Study conclusions and caveats: Earlier analysis looked at TCR beta V segments, and most were productive about 87% or about 30% of the time.

For this clone: As yet, its antigen is unknown.

In germline, CDR1 is SGHRS, CDR2 YFSETQ. The trim removed 0 bases at V and 7 bases at J, leaving 9 bases unmatched. The CDR3 is 17 residues long. PCR involved 60 Vbeta and 13 Jbeta primers. Method: immunoSEQ multiplex PCR; TCRdb's copy keeps in-frame clones and lacks some. The table shows under 200,000 clones, with roughly 83% occurring only once. The source of this sequence is a male donor in good health and CMV-seropositive. This rearrangement joins TRBV5-1 to TRBJ2-1; TRBD2 aligns across 11 bases. The sequenced sample consisted of PBMCs. The CDR3 DNA sequence: TGCGCCAGCAGCTTGGGGGGAACTAGCGGGGGAGTGAATGAGCAGTTCTTC. Its protein product is CASSLGGTSGGVNEQFF. Full variable domain (rest looked up from reference TRBV5-1 and TRBJ2-1): KAGVTQTPRYLIKTRGQQVTLSCSPISGHRSVSWYQQTPGQGLQFLFEYFSETQRNKGNFPGRFSGRQFSNSRSEMNVSTLELGDSALYLCASSLGGTSGGVNEQFFGPGTRLTVL.